These 4 T cell receptor beta chains were sequenced from one sample in a study of blood T cell repertoires in COVID-19. Sequencing used immunoSEQ multiplex PCR; TCRdb keeps in-frame clones, though not all of them. The profile shows tens of thousands of clones, roughly 85% of them singletons. Sequencing used peripheral blood. These receptor sequences come from an elderly man with acute or convalescent COVID-19.

This clone has a single count. V gene TRBV30 combines with J gene TRBJ1-2; TRBD1 aligns across 7 bases. J was trimmed by 4 bases and V by 3 bases; bases with no gene match: 5. The CDR3 spans 13 residues. Germline assignment: CDR1 GTSNPN and CDR2 SVGIG (reference sequence). CDR3 nucleotides: TGTGCCTGGAGGCAAGGGACAGCCTATGGCTACACCTTC. Protein product: CAWRQGTAYGYTF.

This rearrangement joins TRBV24-1 to TRBJ2-5, with 7 positions matching TRBD1. With V trimmed by 4 bases and J by 1 base, 5 bases remained unmatched. This CDR3 comprises 15 residues. CDR1 is KGHDR and CDR2 is SFDVKD in the germline V gene. The chain's CDR3 is CATSEGNRGQETQYF. DNA for the CDR3: TGTGCCACCAGTGAGGGTAACAGGGGCCAAGAGACCCAGTACTTC.

This clone was picked up a small number of times. The chain joins TRBV2 to TRBJ2-2; weak D call: TRBD1 (6 bases). V lost 2 bases and J 2 bases, leaving 15 bases between the germline ends. In germline, CDR1 is SNHLY, CDR2 FYNNEI. The CDR3 totals 17 residues. CDR3 nucleotide sequence: TGTGCCAGCAGTGAATCCGGCAGGGGCGCAAACACCGGGGAGCTGTTTTTT. Encoded protein: CASSESGRGANTGELFF. The full variable domain, its missing parts supplied by reference TRBV2 and TRBJ2-2, is EPEVTQTPSHQVTQMGQEVILRCVPISNHLYFYWYRQILGQKVEFLVSFYNNEISEKSEIFDDQFSVERPDGSNFTLKIRSTKLEDSAMYFCASSESGRGANTGELFFGEGSRLTVL.

The V and J genes are TRBV18 and TRBJ1-1; a weak D match, TRBD1 (5 bases). Germline V gene data show CDR1 as KGHSH and CDR2 as LQKENI. This CDR3 has 14 residues. Trimming pared 1 base from V and 0 bases from J, leaving 6 bases between. The CDR3 protein is CASSPQGMNTEAFF. As DNA, the CDR3 is TGTGCCAGCTCACCACAGGGGATGAACACTGAAGCTTTCTTT.